This TCR beta chain originates from a study of a mutant IDH1 vaccine in newly diagnosed glioma. Overall study context: Sex distribution of treated patients was around 62% male and approximately 38% female; mean age was 40.4 years.

Only in-frame clones appear in the TCRdb table, and some are missing; sequencing was by immunoSEQ multiplex PCR. The sample yields 20,000 to 30,000 clones, roughly 82% seen once. CDR3 size: 16 residues. V lost 5 bases to trimming and J lost 5 bases; unmatched junction nucleotides: 10. Germline V gives CDR1 SGHVS, CDR2 FQNEAQ. Study-level points and caveats: Vaccination elicited immune responses in 90% to 95% of patients.

On this clone itself: As yet, its antigen is unknown.

The sample's time point: week 47, end of study. Every vaccination contained 300 ug of the mutant IDH1 20-mer peptide and was paired with topical imiquimod. Patients, over weeks 1, 3, 5, 7, 11, 15, 19 and 23, received a total of eight vaccinations. V is TRBV7-8 and J is TRBJ1-5; TRBD1 matches 9 bases. This receptor was taken from a man aged 35 to 55 with glioma. Some clones in this sample may be carry-over from other donors' samples. The material sequenced was PBMCs, taken from a glioma patient whose treatment included an IDH1 peptide vaccine. The CDR3 here is CASSGLDRGRDQPQHF. In DNA, the CDR3 is TGTGCCAGCAGCGGCCTGGACAGGGGCCGTGATCAGCCCCAGCATTTT.